This TCR beta chain was obtained from a study of blood T cell repertoires in COVID-19. Study-wide background: The study drew acute and convalescent COVID-19 samples from the United States, Italy and Spain. PBMCs, B-cell-depleted T cells, or T cells were the source of the cDNA or gDNA that made up the material.

Methods used by the authors: Estimates of nucleated cell counts were drawn from the amplification of reference gene primers. TCRdb's table, derived via immunoSEQ multiplex PCR, lists solely in-frame clones and lacks some. That table supplies the V and J calls and clone size; D and trimming were determined from the DNA. Of around 250,000 clones in the sample, roughly 82% were seen once. Trimming took off 7 bases at V and 4 bases at J, with 13 bases between the two ends. CDR1 and CDR2 from the germline V gene are MDHEN and SYDVKM. The CDR3 loop spans 13 amino acids. A Seattle source enrolled patients during active infection and followed them longitudinally.

The TCR was taken from a woman aged 80 or over with COVID-19, enrolled during active disease. The V and J genes are TRBV28 and TRBJ1-1; D is possibly TRBD1 (5 bases). Sequenced input: peripheral blood. CDR3 amino acids: CASNINGGTEAFF. The CDR3 DNA reads as TGTGCCAGCAACATAAACGGGGGCACTGAAGCTTTCTTT.